The clone carrying this T cell receptor delta chain was seen a handful of times. This DNA translates differently at residue 8 from the TCRdb protein, which is that of a much larger clone; a read error is likely, and the protein shown is the DNA's own translation. The record originates from a study of gamma-delta T cells after stem cell transplantation. TCRdb redid clone calling on the RT-PCR reads using CATT. The table has about 760 delta-chain clones, 2% to 2.5% seen once; the top ten hold 35% to 55%. The V and J ends lost 1 base and 6 bases, in that order; junction bases with no gene match: 13. The CDR3 is 18 amino acids. CDR1 and CDR2 (germline): TSWWSYY, QGS.

The V gene is TRDV1, the J gene TRDJ2, with 8 bases matching TRDD3. Specimen: gamma-delta T cells. This sequence was found in a human donor. It is not recorded whose cells these are; they may come from a transplant donor. The CDR3 protein is CALGEQTKGYARAAQLFF. CDR3 in DNA: TGTGCTCTTGGGGAACAGACCAAGGGATACGCGCGAGCAGCACAACTCTTCTTT.